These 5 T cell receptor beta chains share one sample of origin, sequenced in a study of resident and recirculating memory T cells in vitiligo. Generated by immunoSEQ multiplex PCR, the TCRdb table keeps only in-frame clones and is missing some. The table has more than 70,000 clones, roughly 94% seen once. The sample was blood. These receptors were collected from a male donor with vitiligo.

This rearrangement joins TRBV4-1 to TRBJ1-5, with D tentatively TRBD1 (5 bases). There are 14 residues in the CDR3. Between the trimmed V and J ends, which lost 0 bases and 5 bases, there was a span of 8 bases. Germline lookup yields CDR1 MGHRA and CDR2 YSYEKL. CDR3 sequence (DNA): TGCGCCAGCAGCCAAGAGTCGGGGGATCAGCCCCAGCATTTT. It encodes CASSQESGDQPQHF.

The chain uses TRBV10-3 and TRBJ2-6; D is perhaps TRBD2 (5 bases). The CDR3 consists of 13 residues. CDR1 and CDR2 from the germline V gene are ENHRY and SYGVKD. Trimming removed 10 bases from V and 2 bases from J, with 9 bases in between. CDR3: CATLGAGANVLTF. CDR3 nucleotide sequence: TGTGCCACGCTCGGGGCTGGGGCCAACGTCCTGACTTTC.

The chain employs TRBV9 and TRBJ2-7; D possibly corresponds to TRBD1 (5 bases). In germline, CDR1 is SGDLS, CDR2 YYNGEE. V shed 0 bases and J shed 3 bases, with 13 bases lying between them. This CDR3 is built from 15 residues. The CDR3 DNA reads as TGTGCCAGCAGCGTAGCTACCGGGCAGGGCTACGAGCAGTACTTC. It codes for CASSVATGQGYEQYF.

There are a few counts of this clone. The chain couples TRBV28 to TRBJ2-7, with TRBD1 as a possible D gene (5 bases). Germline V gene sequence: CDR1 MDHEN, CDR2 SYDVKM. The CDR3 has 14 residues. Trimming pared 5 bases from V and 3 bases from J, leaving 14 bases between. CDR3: CASSPLDIRYEQYF. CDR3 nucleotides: TGTGCCAGCAGTCCCCTGGACATACGCTACGAGCAGTACTTC.

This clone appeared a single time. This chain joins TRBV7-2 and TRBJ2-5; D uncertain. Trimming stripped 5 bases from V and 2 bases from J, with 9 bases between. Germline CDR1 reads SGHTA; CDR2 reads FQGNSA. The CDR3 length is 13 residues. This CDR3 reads CASSILLQETQYF. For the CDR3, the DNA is TGTGCCAGCAGCATCTTATTACAAGAGACCCAGTACTTC.